This paragraph reports one T cell receptor (beta chain). Its antigen is still unknown. The J segment lost 0 bases and the V segment lost 3 bases, leaving 8 bases of the junction unmatched. The CDR3 spans 17 residues. CDR1 LNHDA and CDR2 SQIVND come from the germline V gene (reference sequence). This record belongs to a study of shared clonotypes between healthy human individuals. Study-wide results and caveats: Expectations were that clonotype sharing among donors would be affected by sequencing depth.

Original processing notes: Junction-only sequences without quality scores came from ImmunoSEQ, so filtering differed. The repertoire was sequenced with immunoSEQ multiplex PCR; TCRdb's copy has only in-frame clones and lacks some. V and J calls and clone size are as listed in that table; D and trimming were resolved from the DNA. The repertoire holds 90,000 to 120,000 clones, around 64% seen once, with approximately 23% in the top ten. The chain recombines TRBV19 with TRBJ2-1; 7 bases line up with TRBD2. The sequencing input was memory CD8+ T cells sorted from blood. The sample's subset: CD45RO+ cells pooled with CCR7-negative TemRA cells. The sequence came from a woman between 25 and 40 years old in good health. The CDR3 reads CASSIMVGGSSYNEQFF. The CDR3 bases are TGTGCCAGTAGTATTATGGTGGGCGGGAGCTCCTACAATGAGCAGTTCTTC.